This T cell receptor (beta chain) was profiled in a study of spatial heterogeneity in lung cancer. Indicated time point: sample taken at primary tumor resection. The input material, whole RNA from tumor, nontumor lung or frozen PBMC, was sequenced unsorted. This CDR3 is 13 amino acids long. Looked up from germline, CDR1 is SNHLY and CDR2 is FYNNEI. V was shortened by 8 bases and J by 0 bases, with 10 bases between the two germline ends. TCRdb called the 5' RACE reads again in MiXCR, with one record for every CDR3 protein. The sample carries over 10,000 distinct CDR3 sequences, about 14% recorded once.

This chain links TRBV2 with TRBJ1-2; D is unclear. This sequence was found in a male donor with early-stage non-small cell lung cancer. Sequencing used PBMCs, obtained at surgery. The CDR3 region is CASWKETNYGYTF. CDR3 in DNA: TGTGCCAGCTGGAAAGAAACTAACTATGGCTACACCTTC.